These T cell receptor beta chains were read from a single sample in a study of blood T cells in healthy people across ages. TCRdb recomputed calls from the 5' RACE reads with MiXCR, one row per CDR3 protein. Seen here are 800,000 to 1,000,000 distinct CDR3 sequences, about 48% observed once, and the top ten hold over 10%. Sequencing was performed on blood. These receptors were collected from a man between 25 and 39 years old in good health. CDR3s include the opening cysteine and the closing phenylalanine or tryptophan. The D gene is left open where the match is weak. Rows may omit the clone size; those that give it use once, few, many or a size class.

D,size,V,J,length,CDR3,DNA
TRBD1,.,TRBV7-9,TRBJ1-1,20,CASSNKAARRTGLFNTEAFF,TGTGCCAGCAGCAACAAGGCAGCTAGGCGGACAGGGCTCTTCAACACTGAAGCTTTCTTT
.,.,TRBV6-4,TRBJ1-4,15,CARTRPQGEDEKLFF,TGTGCCAGGACACGCCCCCAGGGAGAGGATGAAAAACTGTTTTTT
TRBD1,few,TRBV11-2,TRBJ1-2,13,CASSLEGGSGYTF,TGTGCCAGCAGCTTAGAAGGGGGCTCTGGCTACACCTTC
TRBD2,many,TRBV5-1,TRBJ2-5,14,CASSPTSGGKTQYF,TGCGCCAGCAGTCCAACTAGCGGTGGAAAGACCCAGTACTTC
TRBD1,.,TRBV3-1,TRBJ2-4,17,CASSPMTSQGQGGKQYF,TGTGCCAGCAGCCCGATGACATCCCAAGGACAGGGTGGTAAGCAGTACTTC
TRBD1,once,TRBV6-2/TRBV6-3,TRBJ2-7,18,CASRLTQVGTGAQYEQYF,TGTGCCAGCAGACTTACCCAGGTTGGGACAGGGGCGCAGTACGAGCAGTACTTC
.,.,TRBV5-4,TRBJ2-7,14,CASSLGLGGREQYF,TGTGCCAGCAGCTTGGGACTAGGGGGAAGGGAGCAGTACTTC
.,.,TRBV20-1,TRBJ1-2,13,CSARQGSVYGYTF,TGCAGTGCTAGACAGGGTTCCGTCTATGGCTACACCTTC
.,.,TRBV29-1,TRBJ1-2,12,CSVGYANYGYTF,TGCAGCGTTGGATACGCCAACTATGGCTACACCTTC
.,.,TRBV4-1,TRBJ2-1,13,CASSQDAAIEQFF,TGCGCCAGCAGCCAAGATGCCGCAATTGAGCAGTTCTTC
.,.,TRBV5-5,TRBJ2-5,13,CASSLELLKTQYF,TGTGCCAGCAGCTTGGAACTGCTGAAGACCCAGTACTTC
.,.,TRBV5-1,TRBJ2-4,15,CASSFTRGSKNIQYF,TGCGCCAGCAGCTTTACCAGGGGCTCCAAAAACATTCAGTACTTC
TRBD2,.,TRBV20-1,TRBJ2-7,14,CSASSPSGVYEQYF,TGCAGTGCTAGTAGTCCTAGCGGGGTGTACGAGCAGTACTTC
TRBD1,few,TRBV3-1,TRBJ2-5,15,CASSTTGTAKETQYF,TGTGCCAGCAGCACAACCGGGACAGCTAAAGAGACCCAGTACTTC
.,.,TRBV28,TRBJ2-2,12,CASSLYGGELFF,TGTGCCAGCAGTTTATATGGCGGGGAGCTGTTTTTT
.,few,TRBV12-3/TRBV12-4,TRBJ2-6,14,CASAPRSGANVLTF,TGTGCCAGCGCCCCGCGCTCTGGGGCCAACGTCCTGACTTTC
.,medium-sized,TRBV9,TRBJ1-1,13,CASSPRGVSEAFF,TGTGCCAGCAGCCCCCGCGGGGTGTCTGAAGCTTTCTTT
.,many,TRBV6-1,TRBJ2-7,13,CASSELVSAPQYF,TGTGCCAGCAGCGAACTAGTTTCTGCGCCACAGTACTTC
TRBD2,few,TRBV4-3,TRBJ2-7,15,CASSQGTSQFYEQYF,TGCGCCAGCAGCCAAGGGACTAGCCAATTTTACGAGCAGTACTTC
TRBD1,.,TRBV3-1,TRBJ1-6,15,CASSQMTGNNSPLHF,TGTGCCAGCAGCCAAATGACAGGGAATAATTCACCCCTCCACTTT
.,few,TRBV7-9,TRBJ2-5,14,CASSSRQGAETQYF,TGTGCCAGCAGCTCCCGTCAGGGCGCGGAGACCCAGTACTTC
TRBD1,.,TRBV12-3/TRBV12-4,TRBJ1-2,17,CASSLGTGGANFYGYTF,TGTGCCAGCAGTTTGGGGACAGGGGGCGCAAATTTCTATGGCTACACCTTC
TRBD1,.,TRBV28,TRBJ2-7,15,CASSAADRDSYEQYF,TGTGCCAGCAGCGCCGCGGACAGGGACTCCTACGAGCAGTACTTC
.,.,TRBV6-2/TRBV6-3,TRBJ2-4,14,CASSLWADPTEQYF,TGTGCCAGCAGTTTATGGGCAGACCCTACGGAGCAGTACTTC
TRBD1,few,TRBV28,TRBJ2-2,15,CASSSTGTGSGELFF,TGTGCCAGCAGTTCAACCGGGACAGGGTCCGGGGAGCTGTTTTTT
TRBD1,once,TRBV24-1,TRBJ2-5,15,CATSEGQGAEETQYF,TGTGCCACCAGTGAAGGACAGGGGGCAGAAGAGACCCAGTACTTC
TRBD1,.,TRBV2,TRBJ2-5,15,CASRGTGGSQETQYF,TGTGCCAGCAGAGGGACAGGGGGCTCCCAAGAGACCCAGTACTTC
.,.,TRBV7-2,TRBJ2-5,15,CASSFVRGLQETQYF,TGTGCCAGCAGCTTTGTGCGGGGCCTCCAAGAGACCCAGTACTTC
TRBD1,.,TRBV12-3/TRBV12-4,TRBJ1-1,12,CASSLTGSEAFF,TGTGCCAGCAGTTTGACAGGGAGTGAAGCTTTCTTT
.,.,TRBV6-5,TRBJ2-7,15,CASSRGAGAAYEQYF,TGTGCCAGCAGTAGGGGGGCGGGAGCCGCCTACGAGCAGTACTTC
.,many,TRBV7-9,TRBJ2-7,13,CASSSTEAYEQYF,TGTGCCAGCAGCTCTACGGAGGCCTACGAGCAGTACTTC
.,.,TRBV20-1,TRBJ2-3,17,CSARDWVARQSTDTQYF,TGCAGTGCTAGAGATTGGGTGGCAAGGCAAAGCACAGATACGCAGTATTTT
.,.,TRBV29-1,TRBJ2-7,13,CSVEDGRTYEQYF,TGCAGCGTTGAAGATGGCAGAACCTACGAGCAGTACTTC
.,.,TRBV2,TRBJ1-1,11,CASRTDPAAFF,TGTGCCAGCAGGACAGACCCTGCAGCTTTCTTT
.,.,TRBV27,TRBJ2-6,15,CASSSGDSGANVLTF,TGTGCCAGCAGTTCCGGTGATTCTGGGGCCAACGTCCTGACTTTC
TRBD1,few,TRBV5-1,TRBJ2-7,15,CASSGGTGVSYEQYF,TGCGCCAGCAGCGGCGGGACAGGGGTCTCCTACGAGCAGTACTTC
.,.,TRBV7-2,TRBJ2-3,15,CASSFSGTLGDTQYF,TGTGCCAGCAGCTTTTCCGGGACTCTAGGGGATACGCAGTATTTT
.,many,TRBV10-3,TRBJ2-7,11,CAISRVGEQYF,TGTGCCATCAGTCGGGTAGGCGAGCAGTACTTC
.,.,TRBV28,TRBJ2-5,15,CASSLRAGHQETQYF,TGTGCCAGCAGTTTAAGGGCCGGACACCAAGAGACCCAGTACTTC
.,once,TRBV11-2,TRBJ2-1,13,CASSLDAYNEQFF,TGTGCCAGCAGCTTGGACGCGTACAATGAGCAGTTCTTC
TRBD1,.,TRBV10-3,TRBJ2-3,15,CAISESGQGWDTQYF,TGTGCCATCAGTGAGTCGGGACAGGGATGGGATACGCAGTATTTT
TRBD1,few,TRBV20-1,TRBJ2-2,19,CSARSSRDRGRLNTGELFF,TGCAGTGCTAGATCTTCTAGGGACAGGGGGCGGTTAAACACCGGGGAGCTGTTTTTT
TRBD1,few,TRBV19,TRBJ2-3,17,CASSIPLGQGSTDTQYF,TGTGCCAGTAGTATCCCCCTGGGACAGGGGAGCACAGATACGCAGTATTTT
TRBD1,.,TRBV5-1,TRBJ1-2,13,CASSGAGTAGHTF,TGCGCCAGCAGCGGGGCCGGGACAGCCGGCCACACCTTC
.,few,TRBV29-1,TRBJ2-1,16,CSAMWGALSSYNEQFF,TGCAGCGCAATGTGGGGGGCTTTAAGCTCCTACAATGAGCAGTTCTTC
.,.,TRBV6-1,TRBJ1-1,16,CASSPKFGSMNTEAFF,TGTGCCAGCTCTCCCAAGTTCGGGTCCATGAACACTGAAGCTTTCTTT
.,.,TRBV7-9,TRBJ2-7,15,CASSLGQPRTYEQYF,TGTGCCAGCAGCTTAGGTCAACCACGGACTTACGAGCAGTACTTC
.,.,TRBV12-3/TRBV12-4,TRBJ1-6,14,CASSSRSYNSPLHF,TGTGCCAGCAGTTCGAGGAGCTATAATTCACCCCTCCACTTT
.,few,TRBV18,TRBJ1-2,15,CASSLPGQRLVGYTF,TGTGCCAGCTCACTACCCGGACAGAGGCTAGTTGGCTACACCTTC
TRBD1,.,TRBV5-1,TRBJ2-7,15,CASSYGQGMIHEQYF,TGCGCCAGCAGCTATGGACAGGGTATGATCCACGAGCAGTACTTC
TRBD1,.,TRBV19,TRBJ2-7,15,CASSISLGTGYEQYF,TGTGCCAGTAGTATCAGTCTCGGGACAGGGTACGAGCAGTACTTC
TRBD1,.,TRBV29-1,TRBJ1-2,12,CSVSGDSSGYTF,TGCAGCGTATCCGGGGACAGCAGTGGCTACACCTTC
.,few,TRBV20-1,TRBJ1-2,13,CSARSTANYGYTF,TGCAGTGCTAGATCGACAGCGAACTATGGCTACACCTTC
TRBD2,.,TRBV27,TRBJ2-1,15,CASSAPTSFSNEQFF,TGTGCCAGCAGTGCCCCGACTAGCTTCTCCAATGAGCAGTTCTTC
TRBD2,many,TRBV4-2,TRBJ2-3,15,CASSQDGGGADTQYF,TGTGCCAGCAGCCAAGACGGGGGGGGTGCAGATACGCAGTATTTT